Listed below are T cell receptor beta chains from one sample, sequenced in a study of blood T cell repertoires in COVID-19. This table comes from immunoSEQ multiplex PCR, and its TCRdb copy is limited to in-frame clones, with some not included. This table holds 200,000 to 250,000 clones, 75% to 90% found once. Input material: PBMCs or T cells enriched from blood (not recorded which). The receptors stem from a middle-aged man who had recovered from COVID-19. The CDR3 runs from the conserved cysteine through the conserved F or W. D genes are given only for firm matches. The size entry is marked missing in some rows and otherwise reads once, few, many or a size class.

D	J	size	V	CDR3	DNA
-	TRBJ2-7	-	TRBV11-2	CASSRDILSSYEQYF	TGTGCCAGCAGCCGGGACATCCTGAGCTCCTACGAGCAGTACTTC
-	TRBJ1-2	-	TRBV21-1	CASSKAIGGRMDYGYTF	TGTGCCAGCAGCAAAGCTATCGGGGGTAGGATGGACTATGGCTACACCTTC
TRBD1	TRBJ1-1	once	TRBV2	CASSDSRDRGNTEAFF	TGTGCCAGCAGTGACAGCCGGGACAGGGGAAACACTGAAGCTTTCTTT
TRBD1	TRBJ2-1	-	TRBV12-3/TRBV12-4	CASSGLAGGEQFF	TGTGCCAGCTCGGGGCTAGCAGGGGGTGAGCAGTTCTTC
-	TRBJ2-1	-	TRBV20-1	CSARMGGQFF	TGCAGTGCTAGAATGGGGGGGCAGTTCTTC
TRBD1	TRBJ2-2	-	TRBV2	CASSFRGGQGVKIF	TGTGCCAGCAGTTTTCGCGGAGGACAGGGGGTTAAGATCTTT
TRBD1	TRBJ1-2	-	TRBV5-8	CASSLTGTGEGYTF	TGTGCCAGCAGCTTGACCGGGACAGGGGAAGGCTACACCTTC
TRBD2	TRBJ2-5	-	TRBV7-2	CASSLGEERGTQYF	TGTGCCAGCAGCTTGGGCGAGGAGCGGGGGACCCAGTACTTC
-	TRBJ1-1	few	TRBV29-1	CSVRTRGTEAFF	TGCAGCGTCAGGACCAGGGGAACTGAAGCTTTCTTT
-	TRBJ2-7	-	TRBV7-9	CASSLADIRGHEQYF	TGTGCCAGCAGCTTAGCGGACATCAGGGGCCACGAGCAGTACTTC
-	TRBJ1-3	-	TRBV12-3/TRBV12-4	CASSLQGNTIYF	TGTGCCAGCAGTTTACAAGGAAACACCATATATTTT
-	TRBJ2-7	once	TRBV28	CASSTPSPGSYEQYF	TGTGCCAGCAGTACCCCTTCCCCCGGTTCCTACGAGCAGTACTTC
-	TRBJ2-3	-	TRBV18	CASSTNRFNTDTQYF	TGTGCCAGCTCAACAAACAGGTTCAACACAGATACGCAGTATTTT
-	TRBJ1-1	-	TRBV27	CASRPAGNTEAFF	TGTGCCAGCAGACCAGCAGGGAACACTGAAGCTTTCTTT
TRBD2	TRBJ2-3	once	TRBV7-9	CASSSHRGVTDTQYF	TGTGCCAGCAGTTCCCACCGGGGGGTCACAGATACGCAGTATTTT
TRBD2	TRBJ2-3	-	TRBV10-2	CASSETSGRAGTQYF	TGCGCCAGCAGTGAGACTAGCGGGAGGGCTGGTACGCAGTATTTT
-	TRBJ2-3	-	TRBV5-5	CASSLIASGTDTQYF	TGTGCCAGCAGCCTAATCGCCTCCGGGACAGATACGCAGTATTTT
-	TRBJ2-7	-	TRBV6-7	CASSYSRARGYEQYF	TGTGCCAGCAGTTACTCACGAGCACGGGGCTACGAGCAGTACTTC
-	TRBJ1-3	-	TRBV30	CAWSVGGGGNTIYF	TGTGCCTGGAGTGTAGGGGGGGGAGGAAACACCATATATTTT
-	TRBJ2-5	-	TRBV6-5	CASRNDLVGETQYF	TGTGCCAGCAGAAACGACCTAGTTGGAGAGACCCAGTACTTC
TRBD1	TRBJ2-7	-	TRBV11-1	CASSFPGGRYEQYF	TGTGCCAGCAGCTTTCCAGGGGGTAGGTACGAGCAGTACTTC
TRBD1	TRBJ1-3	few	TRBV27	CASSPAPYISGGVGTIYF	TGTGCCAGCAGTCCCGCGCCATATATCTCAGGGGGCGTAGGAACCATATATTTT
TRBD2	TRBJ2-7	-	TRBV15	CATSREAGAYEQYF	TGTGCCACCAGCAGAGAAGCGGGGGCCTACGAGCAGTACTTC
TRBD1	TRBJ1-5	-	TRBV6-5	CASSSTGGENQPQHF	TGTGCCAGCAGTTCGACAGGGGGCGAGAATCAGCCCCAGCATTTT
-	TRBJ1-6	-	TRBV14	CASSLTSNSPLHF	TGTGCCAGCAGCCTTACAAGTAATTCACCCCTCCACTTT
-	TRBJ2-5	-	TRBV9	CASSVGPQETQYF	TGTGCCAGCAGCGTAGGGCCTCAAGAGACCCAGTACTTC
-	TRBJ2-7	once	TRBV3-1/TRBV3-2	CASSPREGRIYF	TGTGCCAGCAGCCCCCGTGAGGGCCGCATCTACTTC
TRBD2	TRBJ2-1	-	TRBV3-1/TRBV3-2	CASSPSGTTEEQFF	TGTGCCAGCAGCCCCTCCGGGACTACAGAGGAGCAGTTCTTC
TRBD2	TRBJ2-3	-	TRBV29-1	CSVEGLAMGTTDTQYF	TGCAGCGTTGAGGGACTAGCGATGGGGACCACAGATACGCAGTATTTT
-	TRBJ2-2	-	TRBV12-5	CASGLNSTAGELFF	TGTGCTAGTGGTTTGAACAGTACGGCCGGGGAGCTGTTTTTT
-	TRBJ1-5	-	TRBV18	CASSPDSTQPQHF	TGTGCCAGCTCACCAGACAGTACCCAGCCCCAGCATTTT
-	TRBJ1-1	-	TRBV5-1	CASSLGPRDGEAFF	TGCGCCAGCAGCTTGGGGCCCAGGGATGGTGAAGCTTTCTTT
-	TRBJ2-1	-	TRBV5-6	CASSSPRGFGEQFF	TGTGCCAGCAGCTCCCCTCGGGGATTCGGTGAGCAGTTCTTC
TRBD1	TRBJ2-1	-	TRBV15	CATSRSTGVFYNEQFF	TGTGCCACCAGCAGAAGTACAGGGGTCTTTTACAATGAGCAGTTCTTC
TRBD2	TRBJ2-3	-	TRBV10-3	CAISGTSGGTDTQYF	TGTGCCATCAGTGGGACTAGCGGGGGCACAGATACGCAGTATTTT
TRBD1	TRBJ1-2	-	TRBV24-1	CATSERGTGRTGGGYTF	TGTGCCACCAGTGAACGAGGGACAGGGCGGACTGGGGGTGGCTACACCTTC
TRBD2	TRBJ2-7	-	TRBV11-1	CASSLAGETYEQYF	TGTGCCAGCAGCCTAGCGGGAGAGACCTACGAGCAGTACTTC
TRBD1	TRBJ1-5	-	TRBV20-1	CSASRATGQGNQPQHF	TGCAGTGCTAGTAGGGCCACGGGACAGGGAAATCAGCCCCAGCATTTT
-	TRBJ1-1	-	TRBV7-6	CASSLGGPKVF	TGTGCCAGCAGCTTAGGCGGGCCCAAAGTTTTT
-	TRBJ1-1	once	TRBV28	CASSFGGVNTEAFF	TGTGCCAGCAGTTTTGGGGGCGTGAACACTGAAGCTTTCTTT
-	TRBJ1-3	-	TRBV19	CASSPRGDGNTIYF	TGTGCCAGTAGTCCCAGGGGCGATGGAAACACCATATATTTT
-	TRBJ2-2	-	TRBV6-5	CASSSLGGTGELFF	TGTGCCAGCAGTTCCCTGGGCGGGACCGGGGAGCTGTTTTTT
TRBD2	TRBJ2-2	-	TRBV4-1	CASSLHPLAGTNTGELFF	TGCGCCAGCAGCCTCCATCCCCTAGCGGGGACGAACACCGGGGAGCTGTTTTTT
TRBD1	TRBJ2-1	-	TRBV14	CASSRRDRGPSYNEQFF	TGTGCCAGCAGCCGTCGGGACAGGGGACCGTCCTACAATGAGCAGTTCTTC
-	TRBJ1-1	-	TRBV30	CAWSDTAGWNTEAFF	TGTGCCTGGAGTGACACAGCGGGTTGGAACACTGAAGCTTTCTTT
-	TRBJ1-3	-	TRBV4-1	CASSQAGGSNGNTIYF	TGCGCCAGCAGCCAAGCGGGAGGGTCCAATGGAAACACCATATATTTT
TRBD2	TRBJ2-1	-	TRBV5-1	CASSPWASGVNEQFF	TGCGCCAGCAGTCCCTGGGCTAGCGGAGTCAATGAGCAGTTCTTC
-	TRBJ1-2	-	TRBV7-8	CASSPVRGGFSGYTF	TGTGCCAGCAGCCCAGTGCGGGGGGGGTTCTCTGGCTACACCTTC
-	TRBJ2-3	-	TRBV5-1	CASSWGRAGPDTQYF	TGCGCCAGCAGCTGGGGCCGGGCAGGCCCAGATACGCAGTATTTT
-	TRBJ2-3	-	TRBV12-3/TRBV12-4	CASSPPSRTQYF	TGTGCCAGCAGTCCCCCCAGCAGGACGCAGTATTTT
TRBD1	TRBJ1-4	-	TRBV5-5	CASSLGQGVGNEKLFF	TGTGCCAGCAGCTTGGGACAGGGGGTTGGGAATGAAAAACTGTTTTTT
-	TRBJ1-6	-	TRBV6-5	CASRGDMRISPLHF	TGTGCCAGCAGAGGGGATATGAGGATCTCACCCCTCCACTTT
TRBD1	TRBJ1-2	-	TRBV24-1	CATSDSDRDGYTF	TGTGCCACCAGTGACTCAGACAGGGATGGCTACACCTTC
-	TRBJ2-5	-	TRBV7-8	CASSLDSGQGIGETQYF	TGTGCCAGCAGCTTAGATTCAGGGCAGGGGATAGGAGAGACCCAGTACTTC
TRBD2	TRBJ2-3	-	TRBV5-1	CASSLAPSGSSTDTQYF	TGCGCCAGCAGCTTGGCCCCCAGCGGGAGCAGCACAGATACGCAGTATTTT
TRBD2	TRBJ2-7	many	TRBV5-1	CASSSLAANYEQYF	TGCGCCAGCAGCTCCCTAGCGGCCAACTACGAGCAGTACTTC
-	TRBJ1-2	-	TRBV7-2	CASSLGLGGYTF	TGTGCCAGCAGCTTAGGTCTCGGTGGCTACACCTTC